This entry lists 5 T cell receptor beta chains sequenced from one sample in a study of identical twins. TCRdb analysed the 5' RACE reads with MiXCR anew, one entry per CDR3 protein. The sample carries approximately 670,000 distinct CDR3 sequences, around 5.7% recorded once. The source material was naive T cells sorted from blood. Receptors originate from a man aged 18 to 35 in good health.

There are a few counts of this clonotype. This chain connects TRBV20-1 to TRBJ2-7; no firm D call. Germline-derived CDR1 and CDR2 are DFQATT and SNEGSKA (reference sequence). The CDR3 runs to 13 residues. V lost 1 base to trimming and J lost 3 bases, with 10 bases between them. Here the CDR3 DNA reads TGCAGTGCTAGAGTCCCAGCAGGCTACGAGCAGTACTTC. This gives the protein CSARVPAGYEQYF.

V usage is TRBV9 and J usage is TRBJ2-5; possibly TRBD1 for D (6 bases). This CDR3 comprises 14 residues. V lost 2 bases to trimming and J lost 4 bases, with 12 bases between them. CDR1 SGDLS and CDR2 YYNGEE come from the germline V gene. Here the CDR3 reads CASSVRGIRETQYF. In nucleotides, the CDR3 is TGTGCCAGCAGCGTCAGGGGCATCCGAGAGACCCAGTACTTC.

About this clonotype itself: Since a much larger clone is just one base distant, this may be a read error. CDR3 coding DNA: TGCAGCGTGGATGGCGGGGAGGACTCCTACAATGAGCAGTTCTTC. Translation gives CSVDGGEDSYNEQFF. The V call is TRBV29-1, the J call TRBJ2-1, with D perhaps matching TRBD2 (6 bases). Germline values: CDR1 SQVTM, CDR2 ANQGSEA. This CDR3 region has 15 residues. The V end lost 6 bases, the J end lost 0 bases, and 15 bases lay between the germline ends.

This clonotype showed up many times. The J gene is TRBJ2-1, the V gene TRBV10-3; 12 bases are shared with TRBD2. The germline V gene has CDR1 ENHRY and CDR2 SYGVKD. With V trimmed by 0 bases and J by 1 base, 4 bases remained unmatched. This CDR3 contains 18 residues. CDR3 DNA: TGTGCCATCAGTGAGTCGACTAGCGGGAGCGGGTCCTACAATGAGCAGTTCTTC. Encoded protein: CAISESTSGSGSYNEQFF.

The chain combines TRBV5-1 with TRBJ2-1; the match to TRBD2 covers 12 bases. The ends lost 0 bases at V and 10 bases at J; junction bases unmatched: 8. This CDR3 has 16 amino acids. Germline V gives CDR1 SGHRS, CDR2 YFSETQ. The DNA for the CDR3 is TGCGCCAGCAGCTTGGAGCCTAGCGGGAGGGCGGGCGAGCAGTTCTTC. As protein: CASSLEPSGRAGEQFF.